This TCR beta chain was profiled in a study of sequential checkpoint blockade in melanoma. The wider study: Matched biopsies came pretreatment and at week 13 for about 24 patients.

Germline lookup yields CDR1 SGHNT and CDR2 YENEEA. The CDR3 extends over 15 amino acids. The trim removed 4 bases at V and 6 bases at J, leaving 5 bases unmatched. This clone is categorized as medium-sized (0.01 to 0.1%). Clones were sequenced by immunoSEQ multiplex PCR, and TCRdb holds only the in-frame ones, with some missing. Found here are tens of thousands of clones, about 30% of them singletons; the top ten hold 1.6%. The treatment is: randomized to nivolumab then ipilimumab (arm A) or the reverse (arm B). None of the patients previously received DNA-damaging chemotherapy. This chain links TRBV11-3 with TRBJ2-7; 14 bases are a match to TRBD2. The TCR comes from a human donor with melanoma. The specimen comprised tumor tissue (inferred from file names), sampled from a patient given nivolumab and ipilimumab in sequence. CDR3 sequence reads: CASSYGLAGGIEQYF. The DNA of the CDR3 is TGTGCCAGCAGCTACGGACTAGCGGGAGGAATCGAGCAGTACTTC.